This T cell receptor (beta chain) was identified during a study of T cells in Graves' hyperthyroidism and ophthalmopathy. On the basis of clinical symptoms, serum thyroxine and TRAb, thyroid ultrasound and orbital computed tomography, diagnoses were made. Regions amplified from RNA transcripts were the TCR beta CDR3 regions. The primer set for the first-round RT-PCR of the TCR CDR3 was HTBI. TCRdb reprocessed the multiplex PCR reads with MiXCR, giving one entry per CDR3 protein. This repertoire shows 250,000 to 300,000 distinct CDR3 sequences, 13% to 15% found once; its top ten account for more than 10%. This clonotype showed up many times. Sequencing was done on a sample of blood. This TCR was sampled from a woman in her thirties or forties with Graves' hyperthyroidism that later progressed to Graves' ophthalmopathy.

The CDR3 loop reads CATRNTEAFF. The CDR3 nucleotides are TGTGCCACTAGAAACACTGAAGCTTTCTTT. V usage is TRBV28 and J usage is TRBJ1-1; no clear D. This CDR3 is built from 10 residues. Germline assignment: CDR1 MDHEN and CDR2 SYDVKM. Between the trimmed V and J ends, which lost 10 bases and 2 bases, there was a span of 5 bases.